The 4 T cell receptor beta chains in this list originate from one sample, sequenced in a study of CD8 T cells in ankylosing spondylitis. Overall study results and limits: Roughly 8 highly homologous variants made up a TCR beta motif that seemed to typify ankylosing spondylitis blood.

TCRdb recomputed calls from the 5' RACE reads with MiXCR, one row per CDR3 protein. Here the sample spans about 220,000 distinct CDR3 sequences, about 7.3% being singletons. No cognate antigen is known for these TCRs. Sequenced material: blood, either unsorted or a sorted T cell fraction (not recorded which). These receptors were obtained from a male donor with ankylosing spondylitis.

Many counts were recorded for this clonotype. This sequence joins TRBV7-3 and TRBJ1-2, with 9 bases matching TRBD1. The CDR3 spans 15 residues. The V segment lost 5 bases and the J segment 6 bases; nucleotides outside the gene matches: 10. CDR1 is SGHTA and CDR2 is FQGTGA in the germline V gene. CDR3 bases: TGTGCCAGCAGCACCTACAGGGGGCAATTAAATGGCTACACCTTC. This sequence encodes CASSTYRGQLNGYTF.

The table lists this clonotype with many counts. This chain connects TRBV7-9 to TRBJ2-7; no clear D gene. CDR3 length: 13 amino acids. V lost 4 bases to trimming and J lost 3 bases, with 10 bases between them. Per the germline V gene, CDR1 is SEHNR and CDR2 is FQNEAQ (reference sequence). For the CDR3, the DNA is TGTGCCAGCAGCTCAAGACTCGGCTACGAGCAGTACTTC. Translating it yields CASSSRLGYEQYF.

This clonotype was seen more than once but under ten times. The chain carries TRBV11-1 and TRBJ1-1; 8 nucleotides align to TRBD1. CDR3 length: 18 residues. After removal of 5 bases from V and 0 bases from J, the junction contained 14 bases not matched to a gene. Germline values: CDR1 SGHAT, CDR2 FQDESV (reference sequence). CDR3 in amino acids: CASSEPPFRGPMNTEAFF. DNA of the CDR3: TGTGCCAGCAGCGAACCACCATTCAGGGGGCCTATGAACACTGAAGCTTTCTTT.

This clonotype was seen ten or more times. The gene calls are TRBV6-1 and TRBJ2-1; D possibly matches TRBD1 or TRBD2 (5 bases each). The V and J ends lost 8 bases and 14 bases respectively, with 25 bases between them. CDR1 and CDR2 from the germline V gene are MNHNS and SASEGT. The CDR3 runs 14 residues. This CDR3 is CASFGDQYHLREFF. The CDR3 DNA is TGTGCCAGCTTTGGGGACCAATACCATCTACGGGAGTTCTTC.